The clone carrying this T cell receptor (beta chain) showed up just a few times. TCR sequencing used cDNA made by reverse transcription of extracted RNA. Assay: immunoSEQ multiplex PCR; the TCRdb copy retains only in-frame clones and omits some. This sample carries about 150,000 clones, roughly three fifths of them seen once, and the ten largest clones take roughly 6.5%. This sample stems from a study of CD8+ T cells in alopecia areata. About the study: Each day, treated patients took oral tofacitinib twice, at 5 to 10 mg per dose.

V lost 3 bases and J 2 bases, leaving 9 bases between the germline ends. This CDR3 is 13 amino acids long. CDR1 is SQVTM and CDR2 is ANQGSEA in the germline V gene. From alopecia areata patients, lesional scalp punch biopsies and peripheral blood were collected. This sequence was found in a human donor with alopecia areata. This sequence joins TRBV29-1 and TRBJ2-3, with D unresolved. Material: CD4+ T cells sorted from blood, obtained at week 0. The CDR3 DNA reads TGCAGCGTTGAGAGTGGATCCACAGATACGCAGTATTTT. It specifies CSVESGSTDTQYF.